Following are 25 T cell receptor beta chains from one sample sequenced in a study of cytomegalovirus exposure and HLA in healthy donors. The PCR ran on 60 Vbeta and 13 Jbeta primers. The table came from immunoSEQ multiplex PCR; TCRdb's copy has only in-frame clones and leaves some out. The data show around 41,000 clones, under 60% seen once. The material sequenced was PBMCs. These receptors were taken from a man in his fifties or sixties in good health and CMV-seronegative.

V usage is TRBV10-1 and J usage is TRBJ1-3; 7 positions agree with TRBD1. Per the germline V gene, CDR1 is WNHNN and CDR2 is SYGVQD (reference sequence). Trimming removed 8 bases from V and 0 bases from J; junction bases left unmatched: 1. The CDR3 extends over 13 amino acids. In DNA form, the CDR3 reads TGCGCCAGCTCAGGGGGCTCTGGAAACACCATATATTTT. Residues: CASSGGSGNTIYF.

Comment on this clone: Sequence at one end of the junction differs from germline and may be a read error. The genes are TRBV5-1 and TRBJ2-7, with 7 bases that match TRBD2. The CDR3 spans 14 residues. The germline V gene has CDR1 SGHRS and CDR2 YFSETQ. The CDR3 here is CASSLGTRSSEQYF. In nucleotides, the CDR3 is TGCGCCAGCAGCTTGGGGACTAGATCCTCCGAGCAGTACTTC.

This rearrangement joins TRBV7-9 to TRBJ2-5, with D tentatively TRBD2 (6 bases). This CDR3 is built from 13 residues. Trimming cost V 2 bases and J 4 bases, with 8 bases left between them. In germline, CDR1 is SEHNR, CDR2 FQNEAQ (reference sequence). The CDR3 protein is CASSLLGGETQYF. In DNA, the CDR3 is TGTGCCAGCAGCTTATTGGGGGGAGAGACCCAGTACTTC.

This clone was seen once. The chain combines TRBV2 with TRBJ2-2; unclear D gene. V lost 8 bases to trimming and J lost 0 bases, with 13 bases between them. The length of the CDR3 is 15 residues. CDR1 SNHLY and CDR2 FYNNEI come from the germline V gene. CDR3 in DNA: TGTGCCAGCTCCTCCTATTCCGCGAACACCGGGGAGCTGTTTTTT. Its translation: CASSSYSANTGELFF.

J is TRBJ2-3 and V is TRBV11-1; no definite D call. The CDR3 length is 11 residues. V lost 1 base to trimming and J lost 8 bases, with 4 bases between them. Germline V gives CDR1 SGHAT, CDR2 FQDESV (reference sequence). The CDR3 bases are TGTGCCAGCAGCTTAGGAGGTACGCAGTATTTT. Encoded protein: CASSLGGTQYF. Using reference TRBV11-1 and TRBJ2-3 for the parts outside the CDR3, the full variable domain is EAEVAQSPRYKITEKSQAVAFWCDPISGHATLYWYRQILGQGPELLVQFQDESVVDDSQLPKDRFSAERLKGVDSTLKIQPAELGDSAMYLCASSLGGTQYFGPGTRLTVL.

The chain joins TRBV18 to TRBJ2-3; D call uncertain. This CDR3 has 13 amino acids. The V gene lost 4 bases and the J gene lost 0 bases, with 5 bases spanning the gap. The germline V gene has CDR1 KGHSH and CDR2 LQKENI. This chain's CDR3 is CASSRASTDTQYF. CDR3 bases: TGTGCCAGCTCACGAGCTAGCACAGATACGCAGTATTTT.

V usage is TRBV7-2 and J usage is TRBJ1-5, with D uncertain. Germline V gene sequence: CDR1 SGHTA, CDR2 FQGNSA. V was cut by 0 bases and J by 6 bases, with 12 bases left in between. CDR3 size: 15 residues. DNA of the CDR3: TGTGCCAGCAGCTTAGCCCACCGGGGAGCTCAGCCCCAGCATTTT. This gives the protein CASSLAHRGAQPQHF.

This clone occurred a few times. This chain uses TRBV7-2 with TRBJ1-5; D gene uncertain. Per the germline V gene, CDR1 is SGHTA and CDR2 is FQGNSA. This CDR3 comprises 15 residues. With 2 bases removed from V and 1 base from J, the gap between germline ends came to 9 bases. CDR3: CASSLMAGSNQPQHF. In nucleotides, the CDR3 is TGTGCCAGCAGCTTAATGGCGGGGAGCAATCAGCCCCAGCATTTT.

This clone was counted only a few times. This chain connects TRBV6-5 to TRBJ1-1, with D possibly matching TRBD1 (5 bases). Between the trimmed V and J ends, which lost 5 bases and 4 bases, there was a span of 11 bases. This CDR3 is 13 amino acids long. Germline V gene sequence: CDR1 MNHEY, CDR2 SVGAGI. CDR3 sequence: CASSTDRGTEAFF. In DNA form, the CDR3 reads TGTGCCAGCAGTACCGACAGAGGCACTGAAGCTTTCTTT.

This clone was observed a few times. In nucleotides, the CDR3 is TGTGCCAGCAGTGCCTACAGGGTGGACACTGAAGCTTTCTTT. Its translation is CASSAYRVDTEAFF. V usage is TRBV25-1 and J usage is TRBJ1-1; maybe TRBD1 (6 bases). Germline lookup yields CDR1 MGHDK and CDR2 SYGVNS. There are 14 residues in the CDR3. Trimming removed 4 bases from V and 3 bases from J, with 12 bases in between.

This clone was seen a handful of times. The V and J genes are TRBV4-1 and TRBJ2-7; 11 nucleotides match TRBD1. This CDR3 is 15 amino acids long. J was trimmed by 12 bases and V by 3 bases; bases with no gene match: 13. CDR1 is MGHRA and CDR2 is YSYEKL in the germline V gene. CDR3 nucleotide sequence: TGCGCCAGCAGCCAGTCTAGGACAGGGGGCTCCCGACGGTACTTC. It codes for CASSQSRTGGSRRYF.

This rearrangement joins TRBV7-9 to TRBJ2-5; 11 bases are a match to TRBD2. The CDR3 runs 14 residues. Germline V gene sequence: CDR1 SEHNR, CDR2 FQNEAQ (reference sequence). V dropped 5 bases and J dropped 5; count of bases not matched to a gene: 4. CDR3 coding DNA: TGTGCCAGCAGCAACTCTAGCGGGAGGGAGACCCAGTACTTC. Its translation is CASSNSSGRETQYF.

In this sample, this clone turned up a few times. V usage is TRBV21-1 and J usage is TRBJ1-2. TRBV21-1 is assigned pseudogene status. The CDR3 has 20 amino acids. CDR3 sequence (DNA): TGTGCCAGCACCTTCCCCGGGAGCGGTACAGATACTTCAGCTAACTATGGCTACACCTTC. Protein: CASTFPGSGTDTSANYGYTF.

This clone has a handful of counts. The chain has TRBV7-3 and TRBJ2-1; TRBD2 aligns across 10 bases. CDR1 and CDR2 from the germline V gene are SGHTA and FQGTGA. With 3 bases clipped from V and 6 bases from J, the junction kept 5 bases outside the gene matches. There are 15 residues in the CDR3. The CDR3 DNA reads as TGTGCCAGCAGCTTTCTAGCGGGAGCGACCAATGAGCAGTTCTTC. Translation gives CASSFLAGATNEQFF.

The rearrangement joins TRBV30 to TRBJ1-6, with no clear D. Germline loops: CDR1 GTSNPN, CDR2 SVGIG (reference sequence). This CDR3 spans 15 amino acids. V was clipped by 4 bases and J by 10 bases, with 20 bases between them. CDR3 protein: CAWTGREGRGSPLHF. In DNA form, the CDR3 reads TGTGCCTGGACCGGACGTGAAGGGCGGGGATCACCCCTCCACTTT.

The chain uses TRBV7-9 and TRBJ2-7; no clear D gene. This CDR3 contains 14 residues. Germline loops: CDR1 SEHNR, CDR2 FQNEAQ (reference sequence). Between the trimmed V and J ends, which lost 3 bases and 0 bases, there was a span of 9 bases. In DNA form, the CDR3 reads TGTGCCAGCAGCTTCAACGAGGTCTCCTACGAGCAGTACTTC. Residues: CASSFNEVSYEQYF.

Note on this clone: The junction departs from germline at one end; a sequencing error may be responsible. The CDR3 region has the DNA TGTGCCAGCACCGCCCCCGGGACAGCGACCTCCACTTTT. The encoded protein is CASTAPGTATSTF. The chain joins TRBV28 to TRBJ2-3; 7 positions agree with TRBD1. The CDR3 has 13 residues. Germline CDR1 is MDHEN and CDR2 is SYDVKM.

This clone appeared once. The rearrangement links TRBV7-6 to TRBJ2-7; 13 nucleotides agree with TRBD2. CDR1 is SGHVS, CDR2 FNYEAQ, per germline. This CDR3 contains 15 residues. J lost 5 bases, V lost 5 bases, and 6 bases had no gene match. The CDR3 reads CASSRTSGRGHEQYF. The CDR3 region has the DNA TGTGCCAGCAGCCGGACTAGCGGGAGAGGACACGAGCAGTACTTC.

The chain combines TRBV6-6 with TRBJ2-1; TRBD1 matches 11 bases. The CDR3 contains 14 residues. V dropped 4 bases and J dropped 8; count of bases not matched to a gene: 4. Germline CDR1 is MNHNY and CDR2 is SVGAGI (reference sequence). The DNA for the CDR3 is TGTGCCAGCAGTTTCGGGACAGGGGGGTATGAGCAGTTCTTC. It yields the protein CASSFGTGGYEQFF.

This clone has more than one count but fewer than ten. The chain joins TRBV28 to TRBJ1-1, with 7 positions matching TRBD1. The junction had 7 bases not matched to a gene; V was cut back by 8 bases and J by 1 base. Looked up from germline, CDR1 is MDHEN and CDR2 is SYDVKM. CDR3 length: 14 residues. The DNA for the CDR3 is TGTGCCAGCGGCTCCCGGACAGGGAACACTGAAGCTTTCTTT. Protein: CASGSRTGNTEAFF.

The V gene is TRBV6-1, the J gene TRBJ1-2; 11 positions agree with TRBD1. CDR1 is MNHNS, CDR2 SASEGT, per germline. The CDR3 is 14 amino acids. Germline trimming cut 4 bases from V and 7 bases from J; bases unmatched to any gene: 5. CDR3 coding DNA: TGTGCCAGCAGTGCTGGACAGGGGGCGGGTGGCTACACCTTC. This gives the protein CASSAGQGAGGYTF.

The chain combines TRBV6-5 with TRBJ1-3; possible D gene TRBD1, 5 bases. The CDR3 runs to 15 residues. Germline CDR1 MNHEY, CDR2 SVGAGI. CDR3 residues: CQTRASGNSGNTIYF. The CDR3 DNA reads TGTCAAACCAGGGCGTCGGGTAACTCTGGAAACACCATATATTTT.

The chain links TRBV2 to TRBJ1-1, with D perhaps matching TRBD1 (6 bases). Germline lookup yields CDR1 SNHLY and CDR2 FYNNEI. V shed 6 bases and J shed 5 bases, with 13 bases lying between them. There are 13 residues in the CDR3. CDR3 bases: TGTGCCAGCAGGAGGAGGGGGGGGACTGAAGCTTTCTTT. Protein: CASRRRGGTEAFF.

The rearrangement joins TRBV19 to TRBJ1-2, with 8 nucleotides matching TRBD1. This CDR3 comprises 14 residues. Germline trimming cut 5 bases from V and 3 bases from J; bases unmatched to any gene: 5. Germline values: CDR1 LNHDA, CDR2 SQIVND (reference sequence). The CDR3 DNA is TGTGCCAGTAGTCCTCGGACAGGGTACTATGGCTACACCTTC. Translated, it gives CASSPRTGYYGYTF.

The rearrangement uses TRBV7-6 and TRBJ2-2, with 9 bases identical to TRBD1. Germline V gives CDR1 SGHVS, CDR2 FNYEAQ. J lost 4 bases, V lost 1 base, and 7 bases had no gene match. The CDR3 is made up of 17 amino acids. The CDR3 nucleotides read TGTGCCAGCAGCTTAGAAACCGGGACAGGGTTCACCGGGGAGCTGTTTTTT. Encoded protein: CASSLETGTGFTGELFF.